This T cell receptor beta chain was captured by sequencing in a study of shared clonotypes between healthy human individuals. The study's findings and limits: In general, naive subsets displayed greater estimated richness than memory subsets did. Rarefaction curves obtained for sorted subsets showed sequencing incomplete despite large depth.

Here immunoSEQ multiplex PCR was the method, and the copy in TCRdb shows in-frame clones only, minus some. The data show roughly 1 million clones, 60% to 80% seen once. The V segment lost 7 bases and the J segment 2 bases; nucleotides outside the gene matches: 8. CDR1 and CDR2 from the germline V gene are GTSNPN and SVGIG (reference sequence). There are 15 residues in the CDR3. With respect to this clone: Antigen: not known.

This rearrangement joins TRBV30 to TRBJ1-5, with 10 bases identical to TRBD1. This sequence originates from a man aged 18 to 30 in good health. What was sequenced was memory CD4+ T cells sorted from blood. Subset given: CD45RA-negative fraction. The CDR3 DNA sequence: TGTGCCTCCTCAGGTGGGACAGGGGGCAATCAGCCCCAGCATTTT. This translates into CASSGGTGGNQPQHF.